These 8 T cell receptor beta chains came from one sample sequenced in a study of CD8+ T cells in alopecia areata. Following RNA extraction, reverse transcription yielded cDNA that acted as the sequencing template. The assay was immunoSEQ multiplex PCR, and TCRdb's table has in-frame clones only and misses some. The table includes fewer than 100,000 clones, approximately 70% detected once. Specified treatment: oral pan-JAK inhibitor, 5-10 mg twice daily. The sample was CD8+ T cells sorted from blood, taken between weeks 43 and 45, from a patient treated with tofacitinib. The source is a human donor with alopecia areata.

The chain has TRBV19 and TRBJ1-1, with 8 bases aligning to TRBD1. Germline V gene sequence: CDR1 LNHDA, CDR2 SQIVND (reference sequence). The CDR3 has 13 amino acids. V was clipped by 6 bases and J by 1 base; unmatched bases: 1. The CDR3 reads CASRGQGNTEAFF. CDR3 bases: TGTGCCAGTAGAGGACAGGGGAACACTGAAGCTTTCTTT.

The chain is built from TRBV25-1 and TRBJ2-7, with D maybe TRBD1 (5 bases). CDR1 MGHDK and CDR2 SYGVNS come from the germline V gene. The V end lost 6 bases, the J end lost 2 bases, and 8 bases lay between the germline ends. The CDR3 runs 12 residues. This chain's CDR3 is CASSLGAYEQYF. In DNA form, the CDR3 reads TGTGCCAGCAGCTTAGGGGCCTACGAGCAGTACTTC.

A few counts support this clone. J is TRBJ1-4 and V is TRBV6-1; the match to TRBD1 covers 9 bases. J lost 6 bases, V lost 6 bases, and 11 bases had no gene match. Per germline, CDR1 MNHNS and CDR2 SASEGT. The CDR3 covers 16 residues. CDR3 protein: CASRELRDRVHEKLFF. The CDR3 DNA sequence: TGTGCCAGCAGGGAACTCCGGGACAGGGTCCATGAAAAACTGTTTTTT.

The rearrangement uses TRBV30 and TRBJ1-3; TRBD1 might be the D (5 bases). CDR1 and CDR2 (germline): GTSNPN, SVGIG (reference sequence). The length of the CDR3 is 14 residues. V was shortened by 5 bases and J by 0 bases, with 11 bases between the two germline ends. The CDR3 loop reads CAWGGGISGNTIYF. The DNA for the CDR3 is TGTGCCTGGGGGGGAGGCATCTCTGGAAACACCATATATTTT.

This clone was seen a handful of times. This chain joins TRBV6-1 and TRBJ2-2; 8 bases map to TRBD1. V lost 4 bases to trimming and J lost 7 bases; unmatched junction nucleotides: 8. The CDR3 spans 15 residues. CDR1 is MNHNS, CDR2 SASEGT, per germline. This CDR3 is CASSVRTGLYGELFF. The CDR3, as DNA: TGTGCCAGCAGTGTTAGGACAGGGCTGTACGGGGAGCTGTTTTTT.

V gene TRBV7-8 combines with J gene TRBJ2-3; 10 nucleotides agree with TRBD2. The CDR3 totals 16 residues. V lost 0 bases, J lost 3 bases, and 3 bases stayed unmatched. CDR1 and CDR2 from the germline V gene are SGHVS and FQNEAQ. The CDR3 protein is CASSLALAGVTDTQYF. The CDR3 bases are TGTGCCAGCAGCTTAGCCCTAGCGGGGGTTACAGATACGCAGTATTTT.

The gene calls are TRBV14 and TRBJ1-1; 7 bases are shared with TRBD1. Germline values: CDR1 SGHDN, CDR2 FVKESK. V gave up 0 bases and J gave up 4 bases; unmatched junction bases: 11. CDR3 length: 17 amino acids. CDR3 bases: TGTGCCAGCAGCCAAGATTCTCGGGCAGGGGGGACCACTGAAGCTTTCTTT. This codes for CASSQDSRAGGTTEAFF.

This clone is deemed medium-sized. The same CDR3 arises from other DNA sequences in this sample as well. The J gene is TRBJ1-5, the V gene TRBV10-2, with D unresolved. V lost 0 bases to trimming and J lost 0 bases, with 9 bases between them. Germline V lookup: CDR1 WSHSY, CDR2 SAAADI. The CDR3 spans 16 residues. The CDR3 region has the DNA TGCGCCAGCAGTGAGTCTCCAGGAAATAGCAATCAGCCCCAGCATTTT. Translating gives CASSESPGNSNQPQHF.